The 29 T cell receptor beta chains listed next were all sequenced from one sample in a study of blood T cell repertoires in COVID-19. The repertoire was sequenced with immunoSEQ multiplex PCR; TCRdb's copy has only in-frame clones and lacks some. The sample includes 400,000 to 500,000 clones, about nine tenths of them seen just once. The sequencing input was peripheral blood. These receptor sequences come from a young woman with active or convalescent COVID-19.

The genes are TRBV6-1 and TRBJ1-2; D perhaps matches TRBD1 (6 bases). Looked up from germline, CDR1 is MNHNS and CDR2 is SASEGT. Trimming left V 2 bases short and J 6 bases short, with 22 bases between. CDR3 length: 17 amino acids. CDR3 nucleotide sequence: TGTGCCAGCAGTGAAAATCCCTTTGGACAGCGCTGGGATGGCTACACCTTC. It codes for CASSENPFGQRWDGYTF.

The chain links TRBV5-6 to TRBJ1-3; tentatively, D is TRBD1 (5 bases). V was clipped by 0 bases and J by 1 base, with 5 bases between them. CDR1 and CDR2 from the germline V gene are SGHDT and YYEEEE. The CDR3 is 14 residues long. CDR3 amino acids: CASSLGQSGNTIYF. CDR3 sequence (DNA): TGTGCCAGCAGCTTGGGACAGTCTGGAAACACCATATATTTT.

This chain uses TRBV1 with TRBJ1-5; TRBD1, the table's D call, was not compared with the DNA. TRBV1 is classified as a pseudogene. The CDR3 sequence is 16 residues long. The CDR3 reads CTSSPSGKGGNQPQHF. Written as DNA, the CDR3 is TGCACCAGCAGCCCTTCAGGGAAAGGAGGCAATCAGCCCCAGCATTTT.

The chain is built from TRBV25-1 and TRBJ1-3, with a weak D call TRBD1 (5 bases). V shed 5 bases and J shed 11 bases, with 16 bases lying between them. Germline CDR1 and CDR2: MGHDK and SYGVNS. The CDR3 extends over 13 amino acids. The CDR3 DNA reads as TGTGCCAGCAGTCTAAGGGGCAGGCCAGCCATATATTTT. This encodes CASSLRGRPAIYF.

V gene TRBV6-6 combines with J gene TRBJ1-5; the D gene is possibly TRBD1 (5 bases). The germline CDR1 and CDR2 sequences are MNHNY and SVGAGI (reference sequence). V lost 0 bases and J lost 2, with 11 bases in between. The CDR3 covers 16 residues. CDR3 amino acids: CASSYSMAGGNQPQHF. For the CDR3, the DNA is TGTGCCAGCAGTTACTCGATGGCGGGGGGCAATCAGCCCCAGCATTTT.

The V and J genes are TRBV6-1 and TRBJ2-3, with TRBD2 identical over 7 bases. Germline assignment: CDR1 MNHNS and CDR2 SASEGT. Trimming took 2 bases from V and 2 from J; bases not matched to a gene: 4. CDR3 length: 15 amino acids. This CDR3 is CASSERRDYTDTQYF. The CDR3, as DNA: TGTGCCAGCAGTGAACGCCGGGACTACACAGATACGCAGTATTTT.

CDR3 nucleotides: TGTGCCAGCAGTGGGATCGACAGGGGTGCAACTAATGAAAAACTGTTTTTT. Translating it yields CASSGIDRGATNEKLFF. The chain combines TRBV2 with TRBJ1-4, with 8 nucleotides matching TRBD1. The junction had 7 bases not matched to a gene; V was cut back by 4 bases and J by 0 bases. Germline V gene lookup returns CDR1 SNHLY and CDR2 FYNNEI. The CDR3 runs to 17 residues.

Worth noting for this clone: Other DNA sequences within the sample encode an identical CDR3. The gene calls are TRBV18 and TRBJ1-5, with a possible D match to TRBD1 (5 bases). This CDR3 has 15 amino acids. The germline CDR1 and CDR2 sequences are KGHSH and LQKENI. The germline V and J ends were trimmed by 3 bases and 2 bases, with 11 bases remaining between them. CDR3 bases: TGTGCCAGCTCACCCCCCGGGGGGGGCAATCAGCCCCAGCATTTT. This encodes CASSPPGGGNQPQHF. Based on the CDR3 plus reference TRBV18 and TRBJ1-5, the full variable domain is NAGVMQNPRHLVRRRGQEARLRCSPMKGHSHVYWYRQLPEEGLKFMVYLQKENIIDESGMPKERFSAEFPKEGPSILRIQQVVRGDSAAYFCASSPPGGGNQPQHFGDGTRLSIL.

V usage is TRBV19 and J usage is TRBJ2-7, with 7 nucleotides matching TRBD2. With V trimmed by 8 bases and J by 0 bases, 10 bases remained unmatched. The CDR3 is made up of 15 amino acids. Germline CDR1 reads LNHDA; CDR2 reads SQIVND (reference sequence). CDR3 loop: CASRVDGRSSYEQYF. Written as DNA, the CDR3 is TGTGCCAGTCGGGTCGACGGGAGGAGCTCCTACGAGCAGTACTTC.

J is TRBJ2-3 and V is TRBV5-4; 11 bases are a match to TRBD1. The CDR3 loop spans 16 amino acids. The germline gives CDR1 SGHNT, CDR2 YYREEE (reference sequence). J gave up 3 bases and V 4 bases, and 7 bases lay outside the gene matches. The CDR3, as DNA: TGTGCCAGCAGCCCGGGGACAGGGGGGGTGACAGATACGCAGTATTTT. Translated: CASSPGTGGVTDTQYF.

The CDR3 DNA follows: TGTGCCAGCAGCTACGCTATGACTCTAGCGGGGGTCACAGATACGCAGTATTTT. Amino acid sequence: CASSYAMTLAGVTDTQYF. This rearrangement joins TRBV11-2 to TRBJ2-3, with 10 bases that match TRBD2. V was pared by 4 bases and J by 2 bases, with 12 bases of the junction left unmatched. This CDR3 has 18 amino acids. Germline values: CDR1 SGHAT, CDR2 FQNNGV.

The rearrangement joins TRBV4-1 to TRBJ2-1; 11 positions match TRBD2. The length of the CDR3 is 16 residues. Per the germline V gene, CDR1 is MGHRA and CDR2 is YSYEKL. The ends lost 4 bases at V and 5 bases at J; junction bases unmatched: 7. The CDR3 protein is CASSPTGTSGHNEQFF. In DNA form, the CDR3 reads TGCGCCAGCAGCCCGACCGGGACTAGCGGACACAATGAGCAGTTCTTC.

This chain links TRBV5-6 with TRBJ2-7; a weak D match, TRBD1 (6 bases). CDR1 and CDR2 from the germline V gene are SGHDT and YYEEEE. Trimming removed 1 base at V and 3 bases at J, with 11 bases between. This CDR3 has 14 amino acids. The CDR3 bases are TGTGCCAGCAGCTTGCAGGGGCTCGTCTACGAGCAGTACTTC. It is translated as CASSLQGLVYEQYF.

Worth noting for this clone: Germline is not matched at one junction end, which may reflect a read error. V and J are TRBV14 and TRBJ1-2; a possible D gene is TRBD1 (5 bases). Germline CDR1 and CDR2: SGHDN and FVKESK. CDR3 length: 12 residues. CDR3 bases: TGTGCCAGCAGCCCCCGGGGGTTGCCGGGAGTCTTC. Its translation is CASSPRGLPGVF.

The rearrangement joins TRBV19 to TRBJ2-2; no clear D. V lost 5 bases and J 0 bases, leaving 4 bases between the germline ends. Germline V lookup: CDR1 LNHDA, CDR2 SQIVND (reference sequence). CDR3 length equals 13 residues. This chain's CDR3 is CASSQTNTGELFF. The CDR3 nucleotides are TGTGCCAGTAGTCAGACGAACACCGGGGAGCTGTTTTTT.

The CDR3 reads CASSFQGAPEKLFF. In nucleotides, the CDR3 is TGTGCCAGCAGCTTCCAGGGGGCCCCAGAAAAACTGTTTTTT. This chain uses TRBV11-2 with TRBJ1-4; 8 bases match TRBD1. Losses at the gene ends were 3 bases for V and 8 bases for J; bases not matched to a gene: 5. CDR1 and CDR2 (germline): SGHAT, FQNNGV. The length of the CDR3 is 14 residues. Variable domain in full (rest from reference TRBV11-2 and TRBJ1-4): EAGVAQSPRYKIIEKRQSVAFWCNPISGHATLYWYQQILGQGPKLLIQFQNNGVVDDSQLPKDRFSAERLKGVDSTLKIQPAKLEDSAVYLCASSFQGAPEKLFFGSGTQLSVL.

The chain employs TRBV5-8 and TRBJ1-1, with 10 bases matching TRBD1. Germline V gives CDR1 SGHTS, CDR2 YDEGEE. The CDR3 is made up of 15 amino acids. V dropped 9 bases and J dropped 2; count of bases not matched to a gene: 10. The CDR3 loop reads CATLSWDRGNTEAFF. The DNA for the CDR3 is TGTGCCACCTTATCCTGGGACAGGGGAAACACTGAAGCTTTCTTT.

The chain links TRBV12-3 or TRBV12-4 to TRBJ2-7, with 8 positions matching TRBD2. J gave up 7 bases and V 7 bases, and 6 bases lay outside the gene matches. The CDR3 runs to 12 residues. CDR3 bases: TGTGCCAGCAAAGCGGGAGTGGGGGAGCAGTACTTC. This translates into CASKAGVGEQYF.

The V call is TRBV5-5, the J call TRBJ1-5, with D perhaps matching TRBD1 (5 bases). Germline CDR1 and CDR2: SGHKS and YYEKEE (reference sequence). The CDR3 sequence is 15 residues long. V was cut by 0 bases and J by 2 bases, with 9 bases left in between. The CDR3 is CASSLEGVGNQPQHF. DNA for the CDR3: TGTGCCAGCAGCTTGGAAGGGGTTGGCAATCAGCCCCAGCATTTT.

This chain joins TRBV7-8 and TRBJ2-1, with 10 bases identical to TRBD2. After removal of 2 bases from V and 8 bases from J, the junction contained 6 bases not matched to a gene. The CDR3 runs to 15 residues. Germline values: CDR1 SGHVS, CDR2 FQNEAQ. The CDR3: CASSLSASGSYEQFF. DNA of the CDR3: TGTGCCAGCAGCTTATCGGCTAGCGGGAGCTATGAGCAGTTCTTC. Using reference TRBV7-8 and TRBJ2-1 for the parts outside the CDR3, the full variable domain is GAGVSQSPRYKVAKRGQDVALRCDPISGHVSLFWYQQALGQGPEFLTYFQNEAQLDKSGLPSDRFFAERPEGSVSTLKIQRTQQEDSAVYLCASSLSASGSYEQFFGPGTRLTVL.

The rearrangement joins TRBV28 to TRBJ2-7, with 9 bases identical to TRBD1. V lost 2 bases to trimming and J lost 4 bases; unmatched junction nucleotides: 15. In germline, CDR1 is MDHEN, CDR2 SYDVKM. The CDR3 extends over 18 amino acids. CDR3 DNA: TGTGCCAGCAGTTTACGACAAACCGGGACAGGGAGGCGGTACGAGCAGTACTTC. It specifies CASSLRQTGTGRRYEQYF.

This clone appeared once. The chain links TRBV3-1 (or the pseudogene TRBV3-2) to TRBJ1-3; the match to TRBD1 covers 10 bases. The germline gives CDR1 LGHDT, CDR2 YNNKEL (reference sequence). The V segment lost 4 bases and the J segment 8 bases; nucleotides outside the gene matches: 5. The CDR3 covers 14 residues. The CDR3 sequence: CASSPGQGVYTIYF. The CDR3 DNA reads as TGTGCCAGCAGCCCCGGACAGGGGGTATACACCATATATTTT.

The genes are TRBV5-1 and TRBJ1-1; the match to TRBD1 covers 8 bases. V lost 0 bases to trimming and J lost 10 bases; unmatched junction nucleotides: 5. This CDR3 is 13 amino acids long. Germline V CDR1 and CDR2: SGHRS, YFSETQ. CDR3 residues: CASSLAEQGGAFF. CDR3 in DNA: TGCGCCAGCAGCTTGGCCGAACAGGGGGGAGCTTTCTTT.

This chain joins TRBV24-1 and TRBJ2-2; 13 bases fit TRBD2. V shed 1 base and J 1 base; nucleotides not matched to a gene: 5. This CDR3 is built from 19 residues. Germline CDR1 and CDR2: KGHDR and SFDVKD. For the CDR3, the DNA is TGTGCCACCAGTGATTTAAGACTAGCGGGAGGACGGAACACCGGGGAGCTGTTTTTT. It codes for CATSDLRLAGGRNTGELFF.

The chain carries TRBV2 and TRBJ1-1; D possibly corresponds to TRBD1 (5 bases). Trimming removed 4 bases at V and 6 bases at J, with 12 bases between. Germline assignment: CDR1 SNHLY and CDR2 FYNNEI. This CDR3 region has 13 residues. CDR3 loop: CASSATGYAEAFF. DNA of the CDR3: TGTGCCAGCAGTGCTACAGGCTACGCTGAAGCTTTCTTT.

The chain recombines TRBV7-9 with TRBJ2-1; 11 nucleotides line up with TRBD2. V lost 2 bases, J lost 8 bases, and 8 bases stayed unmatched. Germline CDR1 and CDR2: SEHNR and FQNEAQ (reference sequence). There are 16 residues in the CDR3. The CDR3 nucleotides are TGTGCCAGCAGCTTACGGGTACTAGCGGGAGACCATGAGCAGTTCTTC. This codes for CASSLRVLAGDHEQFF.

The V gene is TRBV6-4, the J gene TRBJ2-2; 13 bases map to TRBD2. Trimming took 8 bases from V and 0 from J; bases not matched to a gene: 3. This CDR3 has 16 amino acids. The V gene's germline CDR1 is MRHNA and CDR2 SNTAGT. In DNA, the CDR3 is TGTGCCAGCTCGACTAGCGGGGGGACGAACACCGGGGAGCTGTTTTTT. Translation gives CASSTSGGTNTGELFF.

The rearrangement uses TRBV10-1 and TRBJ1-2, with 8 nucleotides matching TRBD1. V lost 5 bases and J lost 5; bases outside the gene matches: 4. CDR1 is WNHNN, CDR2 SYGVQD, per germline (reference sequence). The CDR3 contains 13 residues. The CDR3 sequence is CASSLTGGYGYTF. The CDR3, as DNA: TGCGCCAGCAGTCTCACAGGGGGATATGGCTACACCTTC.

This clone appeared once. This sequence joins TRBV5-1 and TRBJ1-1; 7 bases map to TRBD1. Germline values: CDR1 SGHRS, CDR2 YFSETQ. V lost 0 bases, J lost 0 bases, and 8 bases stayed unmatched. This CDR3 has 17 amino acids. CDR3 sequence (DNA): TGCGCCAGCAGCTTGGGACAGGGCAGTGGAGTGAACACTGAAGCTTTCTTT. Its protein product is CASSLGQGSGVNTEAFF.